This entry is about one T cell receptor (beta chain). Its specificity is unknown. These data come from a study of cytomegalovirus exposure and HLA in healthy donors. Overall study context: In an early release, HLA-typed donors contributed tens of millions of unique TCR sequences.

In the PCR, 60 Vbeta and 13 Jbeta primers were used. TCRdb's table, derived via immunoSEQ multiplex PCR, lists solely in-frame clones and lacks some. Of about 90,000 clones in the sample, roughly 70% were seen once. Study-level results: In a later analysis, TCR beta V- and J-gene trimming showed a link to a missense DCLRE1C variant.

At collection, donors were nominally healthy, but unrecorded immune exposures were probable. With 5 bases removed from V and 7 bases from J, the gap between germline ends came to 8 bases. This CDR3 has 11 residues. Looked up from germline, CDR1 is LNHDA and CDR2 is SQIVND (reference sequence). The specimen sequenced was PBMCs. This TCR came from a young man in good health and CMV-seronegative. This rearrangement joins TRBV19 to TRBJ2-5, with D unclear. The CDR3 nucleotides are TGTGCCAGTAGTTCTCTCGGGACCCAGTACTTC. Its translation: CASSSLGTQYF.